Below, 28 T cell receptor beta chains from the same sample are listed, as sequenced in a study of T cells in Graves' hyperthyroidism and ophthalmopathy. Amplified TCR beta CDR3 regions came from RNA transcripts. Researchers ran a first-round RT-PCR on the TCR CDR3 using the HTBI primer set. One entry per CDR3 protein, called by TCRdb with MiXCR from the multiplex PCR reads. This repertoire shows approximately 620,000 distinct CDR3 sequences, roughly a sixth found once; its top ten account for around 3.5%. Sequenced material: blood. These receptors all come from a woman aged 40 to 55 with Graves' ophthalmopathy.

At least ten counts were recorded for this clonotype. The chain carries TRBV7-8 and TRBJ2-1; D is possibly TRBD2 (5 bases). Germline assignment: CDR1 SGHVS and CDR2 FQNEAQ. V was shortened by 10 bases and J by 1 base, with 17 bases between the two germline ends. The CDR3 consists of 15 residues. Here the CDR3 DNA reads TGTGCCACGGAGAGGGCCGCCGATTCCTACAATGAGCAGTTCTTC. Protein product: CATERAADSYNEQFF.

The chain has TRBV20-1 and TRBJ2-5; D is undetermined. The CDR3 has 11 amino acids. V was trimmed by 2 bases and J by 5 bases, leaving 6 bases between them. Germline CDR1 is DFQATT and CDR2 is SNEGSKA (reference sequence). Here the CDR3 reads CSARRPETQYF. The DNA for the CDR3 is TGCAGTGCTAGAAGGCCCGAGACCCAGTACTTC.

This clonotype was recorded at least ten times. The rearrangement links TRBV20-1 to TRBJ1-1; 8 bases align to TRBD1. The CDR3 covers 15 residues. V shed 3 bases, J shed 3 bases, and the junction held 9 bases outside the gene matches. Per germline, CDR1 DFQATT and CDR2 SNEGSKA (reference sequence). CDR3 coding DNA: TGCAGTGCTAGGGGTGACAGGGGCCAGGACACTGAAGCTTTCTTT. Its protein is CSARGDRGQDTEAFF.

The V and J genes are TRBV6-1 and TRBJ1-2, with D possibly TRBD1 on 5 matching bases. V was clipped by 1 base and J by 2 bases, with 11 bases between them. Germline V gene lookup returns CDR1 MNHNS and CDR2 SASEGT. The CDR3 totals 15 residues. The CDR3: CASSEGIGENYGYTF. CDR3 bases: TGTGCCAGCAGTGAAGGGATAGGGGAGAACTATGGCTACACCTTC.

Only a few counts were recorded for this clonotype. The chain links TRBV27 to TRBJ2-7; 7 bases agree with TRBD1. CDR1 and CDR2 from the germline V gene are MNHEY and SMNVEV (reference sequence). The CDR3 contains 16 residues. V was clipped by 2 bases and J by 2 bases; unmatched bases: 9. The CDR3 DNA sequence: TGTGCCAGCAGTTTACGGGGACAGATCGTAACCTACGAGCAGTACTTC. Amino acids: CASSLRGQIVTYEQYF.

The chain couples TRBV7-9 to TRBJ2-2; 8 positions agree with TRBD1. The CDR3 runs 16 residues. V shed 3 bases, J shed 6 bases, and the junction held 9 bases outside the gene matches. Germline CDR1 SEHNR, CDR2 FQNEAQ (reference sequence). The CDR3 bases are TGTGCCAGCAGCTTGTACTACGGACAGGGCGCCGGGGAGCTGTTTTTT. Its translation: CASSLYYGQGAGELFF. Full variable domain (rest looked up from reference TRBV7-9 and TRBJ2-2): DTGVSQNPRHKITKRGQNVTFRCDPISEHNRLYWYRQTLGQGPEFLTYFQNEAQLEKSRLLSDRFSAERPKGSFSTLEIQRTEQGDSAMYLCASSLYYGQGAGELFFGEGSRLTVL.

This clonotype came up many times. The chain couples TRBV2 to TRBJ2-7; 12 nucleotides match TRBD1. The CDR3 has 14 residues. After removal of 6 bases from V and 6 bases from J, the junction contained 6 bases not matched to a gene. CDR1 and CDR2 (germline): SNHLY, FYNNEI. CDR3 coding DNA: TGTGCCAGCAGCCGGGACAGGGGGCACCCCGAGCAGTACTTC. This encodes CASSRDRGHPEQYF. The whole variable domain, remainder taken from reference TRBV2 and TRBJ2-7, is EPEVTQTPSHQVTQMGQEVILRCVPISNHLYFYWYRQILGQKVEFLVSFYNNEISEKSEIFDDQFSVERPDGSNFTLKIRSTKLEDSAMYFCASSRDRGHPEQYFGPGTRLTVT.

This clonotype was counted many times. V usage is TRBV12-3 or TRBV12-4 and J usage is TRBJ2-5; D might be TRBD1 or TRBD2, each matching 5 bases. The V gene lost 6 bases and the J gene lost 9 bases, with 20 bases spanning the gap. The CDR3 contains 14 residues. CDR3 nucleotide sequence: TGTGCCAGCAGATGGGGTGCAGGGCAGGGAGCCCAGTACTTC. This gives the protein CASRWGAGQGAQYF.

This clonotype has at least ten counts. The chain links TRBV7-2 to TRBJ1-5; D remains unclear. Trimming shortened V by 4 bases and J by 6 bases, and 13 bases separated the two germline ends. There are 14 residues in the CDR3. Germline lookup yields CDR1 SGHTA and CDR2 FQGNSA. CDR3 sequence reads: CASSSGVRGQPQHF. As DNA, the CDR3 is TGTGCCAGCAGCTCCGGGGTTAGAGGTCAGCCCCAGCATTTT.

The CDR3: CASSQDSVGVTDTQYF. The CDR3 coding sequence is TGCGCCAGCAGCCAAGATAGCGTAGGTGTCACAGATACGCAGTATTTT. V is TRBV4-1 and J is TRBJ2-3; tentative D call: TRBD2 (5 bases). This CDR3 spans 16 amino acids. Germline loops: CDR1 MGHRA, CDR2 YSYEKL. V lost 0 bases, J lost 2 bases, and 12 bases lay in between.

Only a few counts were recorded for this clonotype. V gene TRBV2 combines with J gene TRBJ2-1, with TRBD2 matching over 11 bases. The ends lost 5 bases at V and 4 bases at J; junction bases unmatched: 16. The length of the CDR3 is 19 residues. Germline V gene lookup returns CDR1 SNHLY and CDR2 FYNNEI. CDR3 region: CASSLGTSGILITYNEQFF. In nucleotides, the CDR3 is TGTGCCAGCAGTCTTGGGACTAGCGGAATCCTCATAACTTACAATGAGCAGTTCTTC.

There are a few counts of this clonotype. This chain connects TRBV20-1 to TRBJ2-7; TRBD2 aligns across 7 bases. Germline-derived CDR1 and CDR2 are DFQATT and SNEGSKA (reference sequence). The CDR3 consists of 17 residues. Trimming cost V 6 bases and J 6 bases; bases outside gene matches: 23. CDR3 DNA sequence: TGCAGTGCCGCAAAGGGAGGGAGGGCATACTTCCCGGGCGAGCAGTACTTC. It is translated as CSAAKGGRAYFPGEQYF.

This chain connects TRBV14 to TRBJ2-1; possible D gene TRBD2, 6 bases. Germline V lookup: CDR1 SGHDN, CDR2 FVKESK. The CDR3 length is 14 residues. Trimming removed 3 bases from V and 13 bases from J, with 19 bases in between. CDR3: CASSHRTGTPTQFF. The CDR3 coding sequence is TGTGCCAGCAGCCACAGAACCGGGACTCCAACCCAGTTCTTC.

This clonotype has a count of ten or more. The chain recombines TRBV20-1 with TRBJ1-2, with 10 nucleotides matching TRBD1. Trimming removed 6 bases from V and 2 bases from J; junction bases left unmatched: 9. The CDR3 loop spans 15 amino acids. CDR1 and CDR2 from the germline V gene are DFQATT and SNEGSKA (reference sequence). Here the CDR3 DNA reads TGCAGTGCAACGAACCGGGACAGGGGCAACTATGGCTACACCTTC. Translation: CSATNRDRGNYGYTF.

This clonotype was observed a handful of times. The V and J genes are TRBV6-1 and TRBJ2-1; 8 bases are shared with TRBD1. Germline V gene data show CDR1 as MNHNS and CDR2 as SASEGT. J lost 8 bases, V lost 7 bases, and 10 bases had no gene match. This CDR3 has 14 residues. The CDR3 DNA is TGTGCCAGCATTTTCGACAGGGGTTCGGATGAGCAGTTCTTC. Its translation is CASIFDRGSDEQFF.

J is TRBJ1-1 and V is TRBV30; D call uncertain. This CDR3 region has 13 residues. Germline CDR1 and CDR2: GTSNPN and SVGIG (reference sequence). The V end was cut by 0 bases, the J end by 4 bases, with 9 bases between. The CDR3 spells CAWSVAKSTEAFF. The DNA for the CDR3 is TGTGCCTGGAGTGTAGCCAAGTCCACTGAAGCTTTCTTT. Full variable domain (outside the CDR3, taken from reference TRBV30 and TRBJ1-1): SQTIHQWPATLVQPVGSPLSLECTVEGTSNPNLYWYRQAAGRGLQLLFYSVGIGQISSEVPQNLSASRPQDRQFILSSKKLLLSDSGFYLCAWSVAKSTEAFFGQGTRLTVV.

This clonotype was found a few times. The rearrangement links TRBV7-9 to TRBJ2-2; 8 nucleotides align to TRBD1. Germline CDR1 reads SEHNR; CDR2 reads FQNEAQ (reference sequence). V lost 6 bases and J lost 5; bases outside the gene matches: 14. The CDR3 has 17 residues. The CDR3: CASRETFQGARTGELFF. For the CDR3, the DNA is TGTGCCAGCAGGGAGACGTTCCAGGGGGCGAGAACCGGGGAGCTGTTTTTT.

V gene TRBV3-1 combines with J gene TRBJ2-7; 8 bases line up with TRBD2. J was trimmed by 4 bases and V by 3 bases; bases with no gene match: 5. CDR3 length equals 14 residues. Germline V gene sequence: CDR1 LGHDT, CDR2 YNNKEL (reference sequence). CDR3 loop: CASSHSGSQYEQYF. CDR3 in DNA: TGTGCCAGCAGCCACAGCGGGAGTCAGTACGAGCAGTACTTC.

V and J are TRBV12-3 or TRBV12-4 and TRBJ1-2; D is possibly TRBD1 (5 bases). V lost 3 bases and J 14 bases, leaving 13 bases between the germline ends. The CDR3 sequence is 11 residues long. The CDR3 DNA sequence: TGTGCCAGCAGTTTTTGGTCGGGGCGGACCTTC. This codes for CASSFWSGRTF.

Points on this clonotype: This clone may be a read error of a much larger clone one base away. The V gene is TRBV28, the J gene TRBJ2-3; D is possibly TRBD1 or TRBD2 (7 bases each). Trimming cost V 2 bases and J 5 bases, with 20 bases left between them. Germline V gene sequence: CDR1 MDHEN, CDR2 SYDVKM. This CDR3 is built from 17 residues. CDR3 bases: TGTGCCAGCAGTTTACCCCGGGCTAGCAGGGGGGGAGATACGCAGTATTTT. Translated, it gives CASSLPRASRGGDTQYF. The full variable domain, with the rest looked up from reference TRBV28 and TRBJ2-3, is DVKVTQSSRYLVKRTGEKVFLECVQDMDHENMFWYRQDPGLGLRLIYFSYDVKMKEKGDIPEGYSVSREKKERFSLILESASTNQTSMYLCASSLPRASRGGDTQYFGPGTRLTVL.

This clonotype has more than one count but fewer than ten. The rearrangement uses TRBV30 and TRBJ2-1; D could derive from TRBD1 or TRBD2 (5 bases each). This CDR3 has 14 amino acids. Per the germline V gene, CDR1 is GTSNPN and CDR2 is SVGIG (reference sequence). Trimming left V 6 bases short and J 5 bases short, with 17 bases between. CDR3 DNA: TGTGCCTGCGGGGCCGGGACCATTGACAATGAGCAGTTCTTC. Its protein product is CACGAGTIDNEQFF.

This clonotype appeared many times. V and J are TRBV6-1 and TRBJ1-5, with D unresolved. V was pared by 5 bases and J by 8 bases, with 16 bases between. This CDR3 is built from 14 residues. CDR1 is MNHNS, CDR2 SASEGT, per germline. In nucleotides, the CDR3 is TGTGCCAGCAGTCCGGACCCCCAACCGGAGCCCCAGCATTTT. It encodes CASSPDPQPEPQHF.

The J gene is TRBJ1-4, the V gene TRBV19; 8 nucleotides align to TRBD1. V gave up 3 bases and J gave up 5 bases; unmatched junction bases: 5. The CDR3 is made up of 15 amino acids. CDR1 and CDR2 from the germline V gene are LNHDA and SQIVND (reference sequence). The DNA of the CDR3 is TGTGCCAGTAGTATCGGAGGGACAGGAAATGAAAAACTGTTTTTT. Translating it yields CASSIGGTGNEKLFF.

The sample holds many counts of this clonotype. This chain uses TRBV20-1 with TRBJ2-7, with a tentative D call TRBD2 (6 bases). Germline CDR1 and CDR2: DFQATT and SNEGSKA (reference sequence). Between the trimmed V and J ends, which lost 1 base and 2 bases, there was a span of 12 bases. The CDR3 loop spans 14 amino acids. CDR3 sequence (DNA): TGCAGTGCTAGAGTTGGTAGCGGACCCTACGAGCAGTACTTC. Protein product: CSARVGSGPYEQYF.

CDR3 amino acids: CASRVPGANVLTF. The CDR3 coding sequence is TGTGCCAGCAGGGTCCCTGGGGCCAACGTCCTGACTTTC. The chain joins TRBV28 to TRBJ2-6, with D hard to call. The CDR3 extends over 13 amino acids. V was trimmed by 6 bases and J by 2 bases, leaving 5 bases between them. Germline V gene sequence: CDR1 MDHEN, CDR2 SYDVKM.

This clonotype has just a few counts. The chain has TRBV6-6 and TRBJ1-5; D is undetermined. Germline V gene sequence: CDR1 MNHNY, CDR2 SVGAGI (reference sequence). CDR3 length equals 14 residues. V was cut by 0 bases and J by 4 bases, with 7 bases left in between. Here the CDR3 reads CASSYSNSNQPQHF. The CDR3 DNA follows: TGTGCCAGCAGTTACTCAAACAGTAATCAGCCCCAGCATTTT.

The genes are TRBV7-9 and TRBJ1-4; D is undetermined. CDR3 size: 12 residues. Trimming cost V 7 bases and J 8 bases, with 11 bases left between them. Germline V lookup: CDR1 SEHNR, CDR2 FQNEAQ (reference sequence). CDR3 loop: CASTNSGEKLFF. The CDR3 DNA sequence: TGTGCCAGCACCAACAGTGGAGAAAAACTGTTTTTT.

In its sample, this clonotype was seen a few times. The J gene is TRBJ1-4, the V gene TRBV7-8, with D perhaps TRBD1 (5 bases). V was cut by 5 bases and J by 5 bases, with 18 bases left in between. The germline V gene has CDR1 SGHVS and CDR2 FQNEAQ. The CDR3 extends over 16 amino acids. The CDR3 sequence is CASSKSAGTRNEKLFF. CDR3 bases: TGTGCCAGCAGCAAATCCGCAGGGACGCGAAATGAAAAACTGTTTTTT.